Listed below are T cell receptor beta chains from one sample, sequenced in a study of T cell changes during pregnancy in multiple sclerosis. Here immunoSEQ multiplex PCR was the method, and the copy in TCRdb shows in-frame clones only, minus some. This table has 25,000 to 40,000 clones, approximately 90% appearing once. The sequencing used CD8+ T cells from peripheral blood mononuclear cells, collected before pregnancy. These receptors originate from a female donor with multiple sclerosis, enrolled in a pregnancy study. Both conserved end residues are part of each CDR3. D genes are given only for firm matches. Not every row has a clone size; where given, it reads once, few, many or a size class.

j_call	clone_size	d_call	v_call	cdr3_aa	cdr3_nt
TRBJ2-2	.	.	TRBV7-7	CASSRDQGGTGELFF	TGTGCCAGCAGCCGGGATCAGGGGGGAACCGGGGAGCTGTTTTTT
TRBJ1-1	.	TRBD1	TRBV4-3	CASSQGDRNTEAFF	TGCGCCAGCAGCCAAGGGGACAGAAACACTGAAGCTTTCTTT
TRBJ2-7	.	TRBD1	TRBV6-1	CASTLGQIYEQYF	TGTGCCAGCACCCTGGGACAGATCTACGAGCAGTACTTC
TRBJ2-2	.	.	TRBV6-5	CASSYGQGSTGELFF	TGTGCCAGCAGTTACGGGCAGGGGAGCACCGGGGAGCTGTTTTTT
TRBJ2-1	.	TRBD1	TRBV9	CASSLQGASYNEQFF	TGTGCCAGCAGCTTGCAGGGGGCCTCCTACAATGAGCAGTTCTTC
TRBJ1-2	.	.	TRBV5-4	CASSPSAGAVYGYTF	TGTGCCAGCAGTCCATCCGCAGGGGCCGTCTATGGCTACACCTTC
TRBJ2-3	.	.	TRBV11-2	CASSLIKRSDTQYF	TGTGCCAGCAGCTTAATCAAGCGGTCAGATACGCAGTATTTT
TRBJ1-5	.	.	TRBV7-8	CASSACTGKGCNQPQHF	TGTGCCAGCAGCGCATGTACAGGGAAAGGGTGCAATCAGCCCCAGCATTTT
TRBJ2-7	.	.	TRBV7-6	CASSPGQYYEQYF	TGTGCCAGCAGCCCGGGACAATACTACGAGCAGTACTTC
TRBJ2-7	.	.	TRBV2	CASISDSSYEQYF	TGTGCCAGCATATCCGACAGTTCCTACGAGCAGTACTTC
TRBJ2-1	.	TRBD2	TRBV7-2	CASSLGPGRAHSNEQFF	TGTGCCAGCAGCTTAGGGCCCGGGAGGGCCCATTCTAATGAGCAGTTCTTC
TRBJ2-1	.	.	TRBV6-1	CASSAAGEGGNEQFF	TGTGCCAGCAGTGCTGCAGGGGAAGGTGGCAATGAGCAGTTCTTC
TRBJ2-1	.	.	TRBV7-7	CASSLSQGNEQFF	TGTGCCAGCAGCTTATCCCAGGGGAATGAGCAGTTCTTC
TRBJ1-4	.	.	TRBV28	CATREEKLFF	TGTGCCACCCGGGAAGAAAAACTGTTTTTT
TRBJ2-3	.	.	TRBV7-9	CASSVPEDTQYF	TGTGCCAGCAGCGTACCTGAGGATACGCAGTATTTT
TRBJ2-1	.	TRBD1	TRBV9	CASSVATGGNNEQFF	TGTGCCAGCAGCGTAGCAACAGGGGGCAACAATGAGCAGTTCTTC
TRBJ2-3	.	TRBD2	TRBV2	CASSDNTLLAGGPTDTQYF	TGTGCCAGCAGCGACAACACCTTACTAGCGGGGGGGCCCACAGATACGCAGTATTTT
TRBJ2-7	.	TRBD1	TRBV4-1	CASSQGDRGSYEQYF	TGCGCCAGCAGCCAGGGAGACAGGGGTTCCTACGAACAGTACTTC
TRBJ2-5	.	TRBD1	TRBV7-9	CASSQGGRVFQETQYF	TGTGCCAGCAGTCAAGGGGGCAGGGTATTTCAAGAGACCCAGTACTTC
TRBJ1-1	once	TRBD1	TRBV28	CASICGTGMNTEAFF	TGTGCCAGCATTTGCGGGACAGGAATGAACACTGAAGCTTTCTTT
TRBJ2-7	.	TRBD1	TRBV5-1	CASSLGQGMKYEQYF	TGCGCCAGCAGCTTGGGACAGGGTATGAAGTACGAGCAGTACTTC
TRBJ2-7	.	.	TRBV6-5	CASSKTGTSYEQYF	TGTGCCAGCAGTAAAACAGGAACCTCCTACGAGCAGTACTTC
TRBJ1-1	.	.	TRBV6-1	CASSVAQGMNTEAFF	TGTGCCAGCAGTGTAGCACAGGGTATGAACACTGAAGCTTTCTTT
TRBJ2-7	once	.	TRBV27	CASSFSGIGEQYF	TGTGCCAGCAGTTTCTCAGGAATTGGCGAGCAGTACTTC
TRBJ1-6	.	TRBD1	TRBV19	CASSKGGSKGVTLHF	TGTGCCAGTAGTAAAGGGGGCAGTAAAGGGGTCACCCTCCACTTT
TRBJ2-1	.	.	TRBV7-3	CASSSALQPKHEQFF	TGTGCCAGCAGCTCAGCGCTCCAGCCTAAGCATGAGCAGTTCTTC
TRBJ1-1	.	.	TRBV5-6	CASSFQANTEAFF	TGTGCCAGCAGCTTTCAGGCGAACACTGAAGCTTTCTTT
TRBJ2-4	.	TRBD1	TRBV6-6	CASSLHRTGAKNIQYF	TGTGCCAGCAGCCTCCACCGGACAGGGGCCAAAAACATTCAGTACTTC
TRBJ2-1	.	TRBD1	TRBV6-5	CASSADGQGLDEQFF	TGTGCCAGCAGCGCCGACGGACAGGGATTAGATGAGCAGTTCTTC
TRBJ2-5	.	.	TRBV14	CASSPRVMETQYF	TGTGCCAGCAGCCCCAGGGTTATGGAGACCCAGTACTTC
TRBJ2-7	.	.	TRBV7-3	CASSLDCVELTRSYEQYF	TGTGCCAGCAGCTTGGACTGCGTGGAGCTGACCCGTAGCTACGAGCAGTACTTC
TRBJ2-4	.	TRBD1	TRBV7-9	CASSSGQGVKNIQYF	TGTGCCAGCAGCTCCGGACAGGGAGTCAAAAACATTCAGTACTTC
TRBJ1-6	once	TRBD1	TRBV4-3	CASSQDRGQGLSPLHF	TGCGCCAGCAGCCAAGATCGGGGACAGGGGCTTTCACCCCTCCACTTT
TRBJ2-7	.	.	TRBV13	CASSTGTLPEQYF	TGTGCCAGCAGCACCGGGACTTTGCCCGAGCAGTACTTC
TRBJ2-5	.	TRBD2	TRBV27	CASSLGLAGGETQYF	TGTGCCAGCAGTTTAGGCCTAGCGGGAGGAGAGACCCAGTACTTC
TRBJ2-1	.	TRBD2	TRBV9	CASSVTTSARPEQFF	TGTGCCAGCAGCGTAACTACTAGCGCCCGTCCCGAGCAGTTCTTC
TRBJ2-1	.	.	TRBV27	CASSLNLKRGPLYNEQFF	TGTGCCAGCAGTTTAAATCTTAAAAGGGGCCCCCTTTACAATGAGCAGTTCTTC
TRBJ2-5	.	.	TRBV4-2	CASSQGLRGEETQYF	TGTGCCAGCAGCCAAGGGTTGCGGGGCGAAGAGACCCAGTACTTC
TRBJ2-7	.	TRBD2	TRBV19	CASSIGTSGSYEQYF	TGTGCCAGTAGTATAGGGACTAGCGGGAGCTACGAGCAGTACTTC
TRBJ2-7	.	.	TRBV27	CASSTSGDEQYF	TGTGCCAGCAGTACATCAGGGGACGAGCAGTACTTC
TRBJ2-7	once	TRBD1	TRBV9	CASSVVGDSYEQYF	TGTGCCAGCAGCGTAGTTGGGGACAGCTACGAGCAGTACTTC
TRBJ2-3	once	TRBD2	TRBV28	CASSQLGEGPDTQYF	TGTGCCAGCAGCCAGCTAGGGGAGGGTCCAGATACGCAGTATTTT